Each of the 13 T cell receptor beta chains below was sequenced from the same sample in a study of Ad26.COV2.S vaccination and SARS-CoV-2 variants. Treatment noted: about 20 received Ad26.COV2.S at low or high dose, single or two shots; 5 received placebo; per-sample allocation not given. Collection of the samples took place on day 63 after the first injection of vaccine or placebo. Generated by immunoSEQ multiplex PCR, the TCRdb table keeps only in-frame clones and is missing some. The table lists 400,000 to 450,000 clones, about 92% of them singletons. The source material was peripheral blood, sampled in a trial of Ad26.COV2.S vaccine versus placebo. These receptors came from a person between 18 and 60 years old who received the Ad26.COV2.S COVID-19 vaccine or a placebo.

This clone was recorded only once. The chain carries TRBV7-2 and TRBJ2-1, with a possible D match to TRBD2 (7 bases). CDR3 length equals 15 residues. Trimming removed 7 bases at V and 0 bases at J, with 13 bases between. From germline, CDR1 is SGHTA and CDR2 FQGNSA. The CDR3 region is CASTHGGASYNEQFF. The CDR3, as DNA: TGTGCCAGCACTCATGGGGGGGCCTCCTACAATGAGCAGTTCTTC.

The chain joins TRBV5-6 to TRBJ2-1; perhaps TRBD2 as D (6 bases). Per the germline V gene, CDR1 is SGHDT and CDR2 is YYEEEE. The CDR3 has 16 residues. V shed 0 bases and J shed 3 bases, with 13 bases lying between them. The CDR3 loop reads CASSLGPAGFYNEQFF. For the CDR3, the DNA is TGTGCCAGCAGCTTGGGTCCGGCGGGGTTCTACAATGAGCAGTTCTTC.

The chain recombines TRBV6-6 with TRBJ1-4, with a weak D call TRBD1 (5 bases). V lost 5 bases, J lost 3 bases, and 10 bases lay in between. Germline-derived CDR1 and CDR2 are MNHNY and SVGAGI (reference sequence). The CDR3 sequence is 14 residues long. CDR3 in DNA: TGTGCCAGCAGTCCGCGGGGCCCTAATGAAAAACTGTTTTTT. This sequence encodes CASSPRGPNEKLFF.

This rearrangement joins TRBV27 to TRBJ2-1; TRBD2 matches 8 bases. CDR1 and CDR2 (germline): MNHEY, SMNVEV (reference sequence). J was trimmed by 9 bases and V by 3 bases; bases with no gene match: 4. This CDR3 spans 13 amino acids. In nucleotides, the CDR3 is TGTGCCAGCAGTTTGGTAGCGGGGAGTGAGCAGTTCTTC. It is translated as CASSLVAGSEQFF.

J is TRBJ1-1 and V is TRBV11-2; unclear D gene. Germline V gives CDR1 SGHAT, CDR2 FQNNGV. The CDR3 is 14 residues long. The V gene lost 0 bases and the J gene lost 1 base, with 6 bases spanning the gap. The CDR3 spells CASSLERANTEAFF. CDR3 coding DNA: TGTGCCAGCAGCTTAGAGAGGGCGAACACTGAAGCTTTCTTT.

This sequence joins TRBV6-4 and TRBJ1-5; D uncertain. This CDR3 is built from 11 residues. Germline loops: CDR1 MRHNA, CDR2 SNTAGT. V was pared by 2 bases and J by 8 bases, with 4 bases between. The CDR3 reads CASSDGKPQHF. CDR3 nucleotide sequence: TGTGCCAGCAGTGACGGTAAGCCCCAGCATTTT.

This clone appeared once. This same CDR3 is encoded by further DNA sequences in the sample. The genes are TRBV5-4 and TRBJ2-1; D gene ambiguous. CDR3 size: 11 residues. V gave up 0 bases and J gave up 7 bases, with 2 bases separating them. Germline V lookup: CDR1 SGHNT, CDR2 YYREEE (reference sequence). This CDR3 is CASSLGNEQFF. CDR3 bases: TGTGCCAGCAGCTTGGGTAATGAGCAGTTCTTC. Based on the CDR3 plus reference TRBV5-4 and TRBJ2-1, the full variable domain is ETGVTQSPTHLIKTRGQQVTLRCSSQSGHNTVSWYQQALGQGPQFIFQYYREEENGRGNFPPRFSGLQFPNYSSELNVNALELDDSALYLCASSLGNEQFFGPGTRLTVL.

The chain combines TRBV24-1 with TRBJ1-2; weak D call: TRBD1 (5 bases). Germline V gene lookup returns CDR1 KGHDR and CDR2 SFDVKD. The CDR3 contains 16 residues. The V gene lost 5 bases and the J gene lost 3 bases, with 18 bases spanning the gap. In nucleotides, the CDR3 is TGTGCCACCAGTGCCAAGTCGTCAGGGCCTCACTATGGCTACACCTTC. Translating gives CATSAKSSGPHYGYTF.

The chain combines TRBV19 with TRBJ1-5; possible D gene TRBD1, 5 bases. Germline CDR1 reads LNHDA; CDR2 reads SQIVND (reference sequence). There are 14 residues in the CDR3. The V gene lost 6 bases and the J gene lost 5 bases, with 14 bases spanning the gap. The CDR3 is CASRVYRGDQPQHF. CDR3 in DNA: TGTGCCAGTAGGGTCTACCGGGGGGATCAGCCCCAGCATTTT.

The V and J genes are TRBV19 and TRBJ1-6; D possibly corresponds to TRBD1 (5 bases). CDR1 and CDR2 (germline): LNHDA, SQIVND (reference sequence). Trimming pared 5 bases from V and 10 bases from J, leaving 15 bases between. CDR3 size: 14 residues. CDR3 in amino acids: CASSAGTGGSPLHF. As DNA, the CDR3 is TGTGCCAGTAGTGCCGGGACCGGGGGGTCACCCCTCCACTTT.

This rearrangement joins TRBV5-1 to TRBJ1-6; D is perhaps TRBD1 (6 bases). CDR3 size: 16 residues. Germline CDR1 SGHRS, CDR2 YFSETQ. V was pared by 2 bases and J by 10 bases, with 19 bases between. CDR3 amino acids: CASSLQGEDLGSPLHF. CDR3 sequence (DNA): TGCGCCAGCAGCTTACAGGGCGAGGATCTAGGCTCACCCCTCCACTTT.

The rearrangement uses TRBV19 and TRBJ1-5, with 8 nucleotides matching TRBD1. V gave up 7 bases and J gave up 7 bases; unmatched junction bases: 9. The CDR3 is 14 amino acids. The germline V gene encodes CDR1 LNHDA and CDR2 SQIVND (reference sequence). The CDR3 sequence is CASKPNRGIQPQHF. The DNA for the CDR3 is TGTGCCAGTAAACCTAACAGGGGGATCCAGCCCCAGCATTTT.

This clone showed up just a few times. Written as DNA, the CDR3 is TGTGCCAGCAGCCGTGGACAGGGGGGAACCTACGAGCAGTACTTC. It yields the protein CASSRGQGGTYEQYF. The V call is TRBV5-4, the J call TRBJ2-7; TRBD1 matches 10 bases. Germline loops: CDR1 SGHNT, CDR2 YYREEE (reference sequence). V lost 4 bases and J lost 2; bases outside the gene matches: 6. The CDR3 totals 15 residues.